This T cell receptor beta chain is drawn from a study of early stage breast cancer tumors. For the study at large: Twelve of the 16 invasive tumors were ER+, PR+ and HER2-. Approximately 10-fold was the mean read coverage per sample. General study findings and limits: Commonly generated sequences made up most enriched TCRB sequences shared between patients. Compared with adjacent normal breast, tumors showed roughly 2.5-fold denser, more clonal T cells.

The method was immunoSEQ multiplex PCR; TCRdb's version includes in-frame clones alone and lacks a portion of them. Here the sample spans 25,000 to 35,000 clones, about 80% being singletons. This clone came up once. Antigen: not known. J gave up 6 bases and V 5 bases, and 1 base lay outside the gene matches. CDR1 and CDR2 from the germline V gene are SNHLY and FYNNEI. There are 13 residues in the CDR3. Sample: blood. The TCR sequence derives from a person in their 60s with breast cancer. The chain joins TRBV2 to TRBJ1-5; 10 nucleotides match TRBD1. CDR3: CASSRDRGQPQHF. CDR3 nucleotide sequence: TGTGCCAGCAGTAGGGACAGGGGTCAGCCCCAGCATTTT.